Described below is a single TCR beta chain sequence and its context. This specimen comes from a study of Tregs in tolerant kidney transplant recipients. Unstimulated regulatory T cells (CD4+CD25+CD127-), CD4+CD25- non-regulatory cells, CD4 and CD8 cells were FACS-sorted from thawed PBMCs. The table came from immunoSEQ multiplex PCR; TCRdb's copy has only in-frame clones and leaves some out. The repertoire holds some 55,000 clones, with about 83% as singletons. The sample was CD4+ T cells from blood. The sequence was collected from a human donor in good health.

The CDR3 region is CASSLGQGKGPQHF. CDR3 in DNA: TGTGCCAGCAGCTTAGGACAGGGCAAGGGGCCCCAGCATTTT. The rearrangement links TRBV7-2 to TRBJ1-5; 7 bases align to TRBD1. CDR3 length equals 14 residues. V trimming: 1 base; J trimming: 9 bases; junction bases outside the gene matches: 6. Per the germline V gene, CDR1 is SGHTA and CDR2 is FQGNSA.